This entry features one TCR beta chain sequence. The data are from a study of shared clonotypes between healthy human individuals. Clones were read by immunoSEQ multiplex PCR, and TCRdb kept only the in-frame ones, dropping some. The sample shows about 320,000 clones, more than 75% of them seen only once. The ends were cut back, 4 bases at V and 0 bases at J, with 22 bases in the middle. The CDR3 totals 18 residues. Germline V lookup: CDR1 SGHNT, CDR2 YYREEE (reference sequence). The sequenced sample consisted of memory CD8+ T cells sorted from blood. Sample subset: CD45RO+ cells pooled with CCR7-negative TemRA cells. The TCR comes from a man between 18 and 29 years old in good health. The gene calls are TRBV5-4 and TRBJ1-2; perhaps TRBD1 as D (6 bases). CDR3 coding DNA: TGTGCCAGCAGCCCGATAGGGGGGCGACATGAGTCTAACTATGGCTACACCTTC. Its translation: CASSPIGGRHESNYGYTF.